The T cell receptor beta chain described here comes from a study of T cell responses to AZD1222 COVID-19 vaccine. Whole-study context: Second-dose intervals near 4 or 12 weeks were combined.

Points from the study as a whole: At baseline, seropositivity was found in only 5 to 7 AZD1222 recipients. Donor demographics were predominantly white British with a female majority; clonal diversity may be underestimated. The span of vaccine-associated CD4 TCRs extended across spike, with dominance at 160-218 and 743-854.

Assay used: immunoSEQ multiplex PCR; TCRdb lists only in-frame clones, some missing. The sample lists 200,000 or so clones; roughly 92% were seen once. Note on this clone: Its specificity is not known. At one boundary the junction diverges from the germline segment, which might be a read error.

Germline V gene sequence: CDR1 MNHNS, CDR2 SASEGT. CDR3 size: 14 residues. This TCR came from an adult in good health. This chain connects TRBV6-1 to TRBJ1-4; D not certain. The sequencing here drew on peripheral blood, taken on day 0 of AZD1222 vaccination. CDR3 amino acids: CASSEGSTNEKLFF. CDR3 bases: TGTGCCAGCAGCGAAGGTTCAACTAATGAAAAACTGTTTTTT.